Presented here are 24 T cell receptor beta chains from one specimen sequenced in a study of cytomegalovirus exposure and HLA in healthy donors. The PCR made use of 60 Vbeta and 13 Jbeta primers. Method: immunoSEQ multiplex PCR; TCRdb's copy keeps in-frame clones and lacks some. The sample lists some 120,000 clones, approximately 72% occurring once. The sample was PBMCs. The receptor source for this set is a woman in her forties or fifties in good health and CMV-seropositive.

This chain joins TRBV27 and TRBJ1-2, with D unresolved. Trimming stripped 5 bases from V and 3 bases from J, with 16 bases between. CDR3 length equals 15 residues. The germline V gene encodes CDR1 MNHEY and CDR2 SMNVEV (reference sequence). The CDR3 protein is CASSPNLPGYYGYTF. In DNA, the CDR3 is TGTGCCAGCAGTCCCAATCTACCCGGGTACTATGGCTACACCTTC.

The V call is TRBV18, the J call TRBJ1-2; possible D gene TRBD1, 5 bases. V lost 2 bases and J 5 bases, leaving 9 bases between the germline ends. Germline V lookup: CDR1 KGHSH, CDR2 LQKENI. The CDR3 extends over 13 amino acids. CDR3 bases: TGTGCCAGCTCACCATCCAGGGATTATGGCTACACCTTC. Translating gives CASSPSRDYGYTF.

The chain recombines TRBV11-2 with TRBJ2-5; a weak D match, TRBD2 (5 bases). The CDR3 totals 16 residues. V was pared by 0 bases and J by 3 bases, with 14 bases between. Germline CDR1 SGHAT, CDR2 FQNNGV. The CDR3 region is CASSLDRRLAKETQYF. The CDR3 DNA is TGTGCCAGCAGCTTAGATAGGAGGCTAGCTAAAGAGACCCAGTACTTC.

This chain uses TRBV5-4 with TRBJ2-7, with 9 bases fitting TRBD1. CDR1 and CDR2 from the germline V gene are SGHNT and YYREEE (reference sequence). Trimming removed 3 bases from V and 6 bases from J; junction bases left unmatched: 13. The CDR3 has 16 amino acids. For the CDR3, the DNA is TGTGCCAGCAGCTCCCCAAAACAGGGGGCTTCATCCGAGCAGTACTTC. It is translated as CASSSPKQGASSEQYF.

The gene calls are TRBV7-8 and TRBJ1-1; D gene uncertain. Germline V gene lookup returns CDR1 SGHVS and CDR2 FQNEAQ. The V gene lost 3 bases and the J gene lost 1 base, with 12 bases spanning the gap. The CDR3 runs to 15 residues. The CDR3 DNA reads TGTGCCAGCAGCTTGTCGCGACTCCCGAACACTGAAGCTTTCTTT. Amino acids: CASSLSRLPNTEAFF.

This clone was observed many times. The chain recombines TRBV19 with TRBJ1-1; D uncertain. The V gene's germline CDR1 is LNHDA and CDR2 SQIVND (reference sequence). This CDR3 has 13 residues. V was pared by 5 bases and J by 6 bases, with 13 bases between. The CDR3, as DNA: TGTGCCAGTAGTCCGCGGCGTTTCGCTGAAGCTTTCTTT. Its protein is CASSPRRFAEAFF.

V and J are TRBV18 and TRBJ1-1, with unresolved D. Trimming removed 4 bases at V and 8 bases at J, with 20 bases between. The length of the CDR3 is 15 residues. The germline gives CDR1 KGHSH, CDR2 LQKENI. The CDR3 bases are TGTGCCAGCTCACGTTCAATAGGATCGGGTCTCGAAGCTTTCTTT. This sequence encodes CASSRSIGSGLEAFF.

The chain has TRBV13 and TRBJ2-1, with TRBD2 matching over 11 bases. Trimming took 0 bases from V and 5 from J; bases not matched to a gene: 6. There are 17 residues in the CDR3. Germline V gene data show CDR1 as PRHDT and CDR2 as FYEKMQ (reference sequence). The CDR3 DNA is TGTGCCAGCAGCTTAGGGGGTAGCGGGAGGGTCCACAATGAGCAGTTCTTC. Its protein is CASSLGGSGRVHNEQFF. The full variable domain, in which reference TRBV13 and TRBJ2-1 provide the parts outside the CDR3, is AAGVIQSPRHLIKEKRETATLKCYPIPRHDTVYWYQQGPGQDPQFLISFYEKMQSDKGSIPDRFSAQQFSDYHSELNMSSLELGDSALYFCASSLGGSGRVHNEQFFGPGTRLTVL.

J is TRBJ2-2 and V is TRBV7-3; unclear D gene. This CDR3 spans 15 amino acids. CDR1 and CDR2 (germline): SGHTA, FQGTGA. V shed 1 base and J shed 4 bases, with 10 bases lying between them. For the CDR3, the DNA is TGTGCCAGCAGCTTAAACCCACCGAGCACCGGGGAGCTGTTTTTT. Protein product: CASSLNPPSTGELFF. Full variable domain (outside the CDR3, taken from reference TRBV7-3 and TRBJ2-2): GAGVSQTPSNKVTEKGKYVELRCDPISGHTALYWYRQSLGQGPEFLIYFQGTGAADDSGLPNDRFFAVRPEGSVSTLKIQRTERGDSAVYLCASSLNPPSTGELFFGEGSRLTVL.

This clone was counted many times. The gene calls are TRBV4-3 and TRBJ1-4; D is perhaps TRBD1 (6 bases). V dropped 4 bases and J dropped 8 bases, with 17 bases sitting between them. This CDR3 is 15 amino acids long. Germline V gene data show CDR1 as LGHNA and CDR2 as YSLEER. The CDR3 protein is CASSPQGRRGEKLFF. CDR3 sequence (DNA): TGCGCCAGCAGCCCCCAGGGGCGAAGGGGCGAAAAACTGTTTTTT.

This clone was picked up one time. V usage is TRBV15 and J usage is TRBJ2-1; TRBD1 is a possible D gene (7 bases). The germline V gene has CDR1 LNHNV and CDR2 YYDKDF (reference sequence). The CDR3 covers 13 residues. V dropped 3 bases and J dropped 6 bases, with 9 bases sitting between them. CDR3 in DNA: TGTGCCACCAGCAGCCAGGGGGGCAATGAGCAGTTCTTC. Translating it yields CATSSQGGNEQFF. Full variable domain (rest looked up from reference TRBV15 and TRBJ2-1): DAMVIQNPRYQVTQFGKPVTLSCSQTLNHNVMYWYQQKSSQAPKLLFHYYDKDFNNEADTPDNFQSRRPNTSFCFLDIRSPGLGDTAMYLCATSSQGGNEQFFGPGTRLTVL.

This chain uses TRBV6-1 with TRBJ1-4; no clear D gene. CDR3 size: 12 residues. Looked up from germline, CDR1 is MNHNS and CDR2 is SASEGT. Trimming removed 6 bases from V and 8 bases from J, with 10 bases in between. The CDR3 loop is CASRSGSEKLFF. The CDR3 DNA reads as TGTGCCAGCAGATCGGGTAGCGAAAAACTGTTTTTT.

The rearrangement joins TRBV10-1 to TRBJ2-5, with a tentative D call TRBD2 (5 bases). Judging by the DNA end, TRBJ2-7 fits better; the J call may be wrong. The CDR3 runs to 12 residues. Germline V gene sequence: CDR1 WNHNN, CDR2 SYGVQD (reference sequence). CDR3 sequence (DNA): TGCGCCTGCACTCTGGACTCTTACGAGCAGTACTTC. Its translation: CACTLDSYEQYF.

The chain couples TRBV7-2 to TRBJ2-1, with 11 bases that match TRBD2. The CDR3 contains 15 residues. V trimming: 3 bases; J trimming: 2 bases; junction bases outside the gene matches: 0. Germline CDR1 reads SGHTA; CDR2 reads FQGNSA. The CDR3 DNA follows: TGTGCCAGCAGCTTTAGCGGGAGGGCCTACAATGAGCAGTTCTTC. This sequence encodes CASSFSGRAYNEQFF.

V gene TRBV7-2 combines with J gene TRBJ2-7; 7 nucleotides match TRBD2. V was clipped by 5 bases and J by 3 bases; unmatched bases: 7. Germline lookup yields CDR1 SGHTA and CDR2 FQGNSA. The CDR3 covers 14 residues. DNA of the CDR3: TGTGCCAGCAGCCTTAAGCTAGCGGTCTACGAGCAGTACTTC. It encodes CASSLKLAVYEQYF.

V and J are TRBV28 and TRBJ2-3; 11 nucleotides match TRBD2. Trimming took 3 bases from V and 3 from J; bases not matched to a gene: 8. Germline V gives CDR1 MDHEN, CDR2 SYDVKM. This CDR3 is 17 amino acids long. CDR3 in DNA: TGTGCCAGCAGTTTGGGTCTGCTAGCGGGAGGAACAGATACGCAGTATTTT. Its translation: CASSLGLLAGGTDTQYF. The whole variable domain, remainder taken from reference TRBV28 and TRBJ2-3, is DVKVTQSSRYLVKRTGEKVFLECVQDMDHENMFWYRQDPGLGLRLIYFSYDVKMKEKGDIPEGYSVSREKKERFSLILESASTNQTSMYLCASSLGLLAGGTDTQYFGPGTRLTVL.

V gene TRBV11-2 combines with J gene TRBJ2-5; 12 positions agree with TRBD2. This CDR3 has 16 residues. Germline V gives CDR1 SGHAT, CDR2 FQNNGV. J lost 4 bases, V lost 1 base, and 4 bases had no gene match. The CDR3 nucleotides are TGTGCCAGCAGCTTAGGGACTAGCGGGAAAGGAGAGACCCAGTACTTC. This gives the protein CASSLGTSGKGETQYF.

The CDR3 loop is CASRPTSGREGYNEQFF. CDR3 DNA sequence: TGTGCCAGCAGACCGACTAGCGGGAGGGAGGGGTACAATGAGCAGTTCTTC. The chain joins TRBV2 to TRBJ2-1, with TRBD2 matching 14 bases. CDR3 length: 17 amino acids. Germline V gene sequence: CDR1 SNHLY, CDR2 FYNNEI. V gave up 6 bases and J gave up 4 bases; unmatched junction bases: 8. Looking up the rest from reference TRBV2 and TRBJ2-1 gives the full variable domain: EPEVTQTPSHQVTQMGQEVILRCVPISNHLYFYWYRQILGQKVEFLVSFYNNEISEKSEIFDDQFSVERPDGSNFTLKIRSTKLEDSAMYFCASRPTSGREGYNEQFFGPGTRLTVL.

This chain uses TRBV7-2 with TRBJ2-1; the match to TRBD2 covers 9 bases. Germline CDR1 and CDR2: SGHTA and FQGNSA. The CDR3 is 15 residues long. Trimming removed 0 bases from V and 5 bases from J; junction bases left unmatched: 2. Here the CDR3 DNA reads TGTGCCAGCAGCTTAGCGGGACTAGCACACAATGAGCAGTTCTTC. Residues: CASSLAGLAHNEQFF.

The CDR3 reads CASSRVTEQETQYF. Written as DNA, the CDR3 is TGTGCCAGCAGTCGGGTGACGGAACAAGAGACCCAGTACTTC. This chain connects TRBV6-5 to TRBJ2-5, with D unclear. The CDR3 sequence is 14 residues long. The germline V gene has CDR1 MNHEY and CDR2 SVGAGI. V was pared by 5 bases and J by 2 bases, with 12 bases between.

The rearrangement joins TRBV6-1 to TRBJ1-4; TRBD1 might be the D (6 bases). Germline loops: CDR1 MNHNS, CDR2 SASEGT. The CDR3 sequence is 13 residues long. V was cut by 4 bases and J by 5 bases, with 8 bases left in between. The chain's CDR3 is CASSGQGNEKLFF. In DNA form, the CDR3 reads TGTGCCAGCAGTGGCCAGGGGAATGAAAAACTGTTTTTT.

The CDR3 loop is CAWGREEETQYF. The DNA of the CDR3 is TGTGCCTGGGGGCGGGAAGAAGAGACCCAGTACTTC. This chain links TRBV30 with TRBJ2-5, with D possibly TRBD2 on 6 matching bases. This CDR3 is 12 amino acids long. Germline V gives CDR1 GTSNPN, CDR2 SVGIG (reference sequence). V lost 5 bases and J lost 3, with 10 bases in between.

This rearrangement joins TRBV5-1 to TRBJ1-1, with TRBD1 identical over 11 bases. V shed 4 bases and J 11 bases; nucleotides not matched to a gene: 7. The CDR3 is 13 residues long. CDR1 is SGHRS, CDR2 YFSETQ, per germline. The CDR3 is CASSVGQGARAFF. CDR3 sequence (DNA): TGCGCCAGCAGCGTCGGACAGGGGGCTAGGGCTTTCTTT. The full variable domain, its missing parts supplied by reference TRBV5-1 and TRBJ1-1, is KAGVTQTPRYLIKTRGQQVTLSCSPISGHRSVSWYQQTPGQGLQFLFEYFSETQRNKGNFPGRFSGRQFSNSRSEMNVSTLELGDSALYLCASSVGQGARAFFGQGTRLTVV.

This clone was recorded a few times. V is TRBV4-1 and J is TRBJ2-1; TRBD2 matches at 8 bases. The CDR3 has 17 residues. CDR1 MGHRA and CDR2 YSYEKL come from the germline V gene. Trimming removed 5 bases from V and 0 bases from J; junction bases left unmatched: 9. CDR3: CASSFTRGGSSYNEQFF. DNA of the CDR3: TGCGCCAGCAGCTTCACTCGGGGGGGTAGCTCCTACAATGAGCAGTTCTTC.